The entry below describes one T cell receptor (beta chain). Its target is not known. This record belongs to a study of cytomegalovirus exposure and HLA in healthy donors. The study, taken as a whole, reports: The investigators catalogued 164 TCR beta chains as cytomegalovirus-associated.

PCR used 60 Vbeta primers and 13 Jbeta primers. The table came from immunoSEQ multiplex PCR; TCRdb's copy has only in-frame clones and leaves some out. The table includes around 140,000 clones, around 78% detected once. Germline lookup yields CDR1 MNHEY and CDR2 SVGAGI. This CDR3 spans 14 amino acids. Trimming removed 6 bases from V and 2 bases from J, with 10 bases in between. Specimen: PBMCs. V gene TRBV6-5 combines with J gene TRBJ1-4; D is possibly TRBD1 (6 bases). The TCR comes from a female donor in good health and CMV-seropositive. The CDR3 sequence: CASSRDTTNEKLFF. The CDR3 DNA follows: TGTGCCAGCAGCCGGGACACTACTAATGAAAAACTGTTTTTT.